This T cell receptor beta chain appears in the sequencing data of a study of memory CD4+ T cells and cytomegalovirus serostatus. Single viable CD3+CD4+CD8-CD45RO+ cells were sorted as the memory CD4+ T cells. With respect to this clone: No antigen is known for it.

Authors' methods: Out-of-frame sequences were removed, leaving 2 million to 2.5 million distinct TCRbeta sequences. The assay was immunoSEQ multiplex PCR, and TCRdb's table has in-frame clones only and misses some. V, J and clone size derive from that table, while D and trimming were established from the DNA sequence. Of over 55,000 clones detected, approximately 80% appear once; the ten largest clones hold around 0.83%. Whole-study results and caveats: The CMV-associated TCR signature appears largely within the CD4+ memory repertoire. About 40% of the roughly 160 known CMV-associated TCRbeta sequences appeared in CD4+ memory.

Germline lookup yields CDR1 SQVTM and CDR2 ANQGSEA. This CDR3 is 13 amino acids long. The V and J ends lost 0 bases and 4 bases respectively, with 9 bases between them. The chain joins TRBV29-1 to TRBJ1-1; tentatively, D is TRBD1 (5 bases). The TCR comes from an adult in good health and CMV-seronegative. The source material was memory CD4+ T cells from blood. CDR3 amino acids: CSVEDHGGTEAFF. For the CDR3, the DNA is TGCAGCGTTGAAGATCATGGGGGCACTGAAGCTTTCTTT.